A single sample is the source of the 32 T cell receptor beta chains below, sequenced in a study of blood T cells in healthy people across ages (dated by TCRdb to the mid-2010s). The library was prepared using 5' RACE. A second roughly 7 to 11 cycle PCR used a sample-barcoded 5' primer and a J-beta primer mix. TCRdb cleaned the public reads at Q25 with fastp, built clones with MiXCR and kept in-frame beta chains. When rows share a CDR3 protein, they turn into one entry using the most common DNA and genes. This sample gives 1.8 million or so distinct CDR3 sequences in total; about two fifths of them show up just once. The ten largest clones take up 20% to 25% of the sample. The sequencing sample was made of blood. The receptor set was obtained from a human donor in good health.

J is TRBJ2-1 and V is TRBV20-1; D gene uncertain. The germline V gene has CDR1 DFQATT and CDR2 SNEGSKA (reference sequence). V lost 5 bases and J lost 8, with 16 bases in between. CDR3 length: 13 residues. The CDR3 DNA is TGCAGTGCTCCCAGAGACATGGGCGATGAGCAGTTCTTC. This sequence encodes CSAPRDMGDEQFF.

The V and J genes are TRBV6-5 and TRBJ1-1, with 10 nucleotides matching TRBD1. CDR1 is MNHEY, CDR2 SVGAGI, per germline. J lost 7 bases, V lost 11 bases, and 10 bases had no gene match. The CDR3 has 13 residues. CDR3 loop: CAVRTGTGDEAFF. The DNA of the CDR3 is TGTGCCGTCAGAACCGGGACAGGGGATGAAGCTTTCTTT.

This clonotype showed up just once. This sequence joins TRBV9 and TRBJ1-3, with D unclear. The CDR3 contains 14 residues. Deletions cut 4 bases from V and 0 bases from J, with 8 bases between. CDR1 is SGDLS and CDR2 is YYNGEE in the germline V gene. The CDR3 DNA reads TGTGCCAGCAGCAAGGATCTCTCTGGAAACACCATATATTTT. It specifies CASSKDLSGNTIYF.

In its sample, this clonotype was seen once. The V call is TRBV24-1, the J call TRBJ2-4; 7 positions match TRBD1. Germline CDR1 is KGHDR and CDR2 is SFDVKD. CDR3 length equals 13 residues. V gave up 4 bases and J gave up 8 bases; unmatched junction bases: 4. The CDR3 DNA is TGTGCCACCAGTGAACCAGACAGGGACATTCAGTACTTC. Its protein is CATSEPDRDIQYF.

This clonotype has a handful of counts. V is TRBV12-5 and J is TRBJ1-4; D is unclear. Trimming cost V 8 bases and J 0 bases, with 4 bases left between them. The germline V gene has CDR1 LGHNT and CDR2 FRNRAP. The CDR3 is made up of 12 amino acids. The CDR3 DNA sequence: TGTGCTAGTCGAACAACTAATGAAAAACTGTTTTTT. Protein product: CASRTTNEKLFF.

This clonotype was recorded a few times. The chain joins TRBV5-6 to TRBJ1-2, with TRBD1 identical over 7 bases. This CDR3 region has 16 residues. Losses at the gene ends were 2 bases for V and 3 bases for J; bases not matched to a gene: 10. Germline V CDR1 and CDR2: SGHDT, YYEEEE. This CDR3 reads CASSFLTGTVHYGYTF. The CDR3 DNA follows: TGTGCCAGCAGCTTTCTAACCGGGACAGTGCACTATGGCTACACCTTC.

This clonotype came up a few times. The chain is built from TRBV10-3 and TRBJ2-4, with 8 positions matching TRBD2. The CDR3 consists of 18 residues. Germline V gene lookup returns CDR1 ENHRY and CDR2 SYGVKD. The V gene end was trimmed by 3 bases and the J gene end by 0 bases; junction bases not matched to a gene: 10. CDR3 protein: CAISEVGGGQLAKNIQYF. The CDR3, as DNA: TGTGCCATCAGTGAAGTCGGGGGGGGCCAACTAGCCAAAAACATTCAGTACTTC.

The gene calls are TRBV29-1 and TRBJ2-5, with 10 bases lining up with TRBD1. The CDR3 is 12 amino acids. Trimming took 6 bases from V and 5 from J; bases not matched to a gene: 3. Germline loops: CDR1 SQVTM, CDR2 ANQGSEA. The CDR3, as DNA: TGCAGCGTGGGGGGACAGGGGGAGACCCAGTACTTC. The encoded protein is CSVGGQGETQYF.

This clonotype has just a few counts. The chain recombines TRBV12-3 or TRBV12-4 with TRBJ1-1; the D gene is possibly TRBD1 (5 bases). V dropped 6 bases and J dropped 2 bases, with 13 bases sitting between them. CDR3 length: 14 amino acids. As DNA, the CDR3 is TGTGCCAGCAGCATAGGGGAAAGCAACACTGAAGCTTTCTTT. Protein sequence: CASSIGESNTEAFF.

The J gene is TRBJ2-3, the V gene TRBV7-8; D unresolved. Looked up from germline, CDR1 is SGHVS and CDR2 is FQNEAQ. The CDR3 extends over 13 amino acids. V was cut by 1 base and J by 8 bases, with 10 bases left in between. CDR3 DNA sequence: TGTGCCAGCAGCTTAGTTAGTGGCCTTACGCAGTATTTT. This sequence encodes CASSLVSGLTQYF.

About this clonotype: An end of the junction differs from the germline gene, which may be a read error. The chain uses TRBV5-1 and TRBJ2-5, with a possible D match to TRBD2 (6 bases). Germline CDR1 SGHRS, CDR2 YFSETQ. This CDR3 is 14 amino acids long. The chain's CDR3 is CACSLLLAAETQYF. The CDR3 region has the DNA TGCGCCTGCAGCTTACTGTTAGCGGCGGAGACCCAGTACTTC.

This clonotype has more than one count but fewer than ten. The chain couples TRBV5-6 to TRBJ1-2; 7 bases line up with TRBD1. The length of the CDR3 is 13 residues. Germline trimming cut 4 bases from V and 7 bases from J; bases unmatched to any gene: 7. In germline, CDR1 is SGHDT, CDR2 YYEEEE. The CDR3 DNA is TGTGCCAGCAGCCGCCAGGGGGACTGTGGCTACACCTTC. This gives the protein CASSRQGDCGYTF.

On this clonotype: This may be a read error, as it is one base from a much larger clone. V usage is TRBV24-1 and J usage is TRBJ2-1; 7 nucleotides match TRBD1. CDR3 length: 15 amino acids. Germline-derived CDR1 and CDR2 are KGHDR and SFDVKD. The CDR3 reads CTTSELGTAYNEQFF. The DNA for the CDR3 is TGTACCACCAGTGAGCTCGGGACAGCCTACAATGAGCAGTTCTTC.

The gene calls are TRBV7-2 and TRBJ2-1; the D is unclear. Per germline, CDR1 SGHTA and CDR2 FQGNSA. The V end lost 2 bases, the J end lost 10 bases, and 21 bases lay between the germline ends. The CDR3 length is 16 residues. CDR3 in amino acids: CASSLTHVRPHYEQFF. The CDR3 region has the DNA TGTGCCAGCAGCTTAACTCATGTAAGGCCCCATTACGAGCAGTTCTTC.

This clonotype was counted only a few times. The genes are TRBV20-1 and TRBJ2-3, with 10 bases identical to TRBD2. CDR3 length: 16 amino acids. J lost 2 bases, V lost 3 bases, and 8 bases had no gene match. Germline CDR1 reads DFQATT; CDR2 reads SNEGSKA (reference sequence). This CDR3 is CSASDPSGGPTDTQYF. Here the CDR3 DNA reads TGCAGTGCTAGCGATCCTAGCGGGGGACCCACAGATACGCAGTATTTT.

V is TRBV12-3 or TRBV12-4 and J is TRBJ2-5, with D possibly being TRBD1 (6 bases). The J call may be incorrect, as the DNA end agrees better with TRBJ2-7. CDR3 size: 13 residues. Written as DNA, the CDR3 is TGTGCCAGCAGTACCTGGGACACACCCGAGCAGTACTTC. Its translation is CASSTWDTPEQYF.

The chain couples TRBV7-9 to TRBJ1-5, with D possibly being TRBD1 (6 bases). Germline lookup yields CDR1 SEHNR and CDR2 FQNEAQ (reference sequence). The CDR3 length is 15 residues. V lost 6 bases and J 2 bases, leaving 14 bases between the germline ends. The CDR3 DNA reads as TGTGCCAGCAGACCCGGGACATCAGGCAATCAGCCCCAGCATTTT. Its protein product is CASRPGTSGNQPQHF.

As concerns this clonotype: A much larger clone differs from this one at a single base, so this may be a read error. The chain couples TRBV7-3 to TRBJ1-1; D call uncertain. V lost 2 bases to trimming and J lost 1 base, with 5 bases between them. There are 13 residues in the CDR3. Germline CDR1 is SGHTA and CDR2 is FQGTGA. DNA of the CDR3: TGTGCCAGCAGCTTATACAGGAACACTGAAGCTTTCTTT. It specifies CASSLYRNTEAFF.

In the case of this clonotype: A read error is likely, as this CDR3 ends without the conserved phenylalanine or tryptophan. V gene TRBV5-1 combines with J gene TRBJ2-4, with TRBD1 as a possible D gene (6 bases). Matching the DNA end better, TRBJ2-7 makes the J call doubtful. This CDR3 region has 13 residues. Germline V gene data show CDR1 as SGHRS and CDR2 as YFSETQ. The CDR3 DNA reads as TGCGCCAGCGCTGGGACACCTTCCTACGAGCAGTACTAC. Translated, it gives CASAGTPSYEQYY.

The J gene is TRBJ1-2, the V gene TRBV28; 8 bases are a match to TRBD1. The CDR3 contains 15 residues. The J segment lost 5 bases and the V segment lost 2 bases, leaving 7 bases of the junction unmatched. Germline V gives CDR1 MDHEN, CDR2 SYDVKM. The DNA of the CDR3 is TGTGCCAGCAGTTTACACGACAGGGGCCGATATGGCTACACCTTC. Protein: CASSLHDRGRYGYTF.

The chain has TRBV7-9 and TRBJ2-7, with a possible D match to TRBD1 (5 bases). The CDR3 runs 16 residues. Germline CDR1 SEHNR, CDR2 FQNEAQ (reference sequence). Between the trimmed V and J ends, which lost 1 base and 1 base, there was a span of 14 bases. DNA of the CDR3: TGTGCCAGCAGCTTAGGAGTTCCTAGGGGATCCTACGAGCAGTACTTC. It specifies CASSLGVPRGSYEQYF. The entire variable domain, with the rest obtained from reference TRBV7-9 and TRBJ2-7, is as follows: DTGVSQNPRHKITKRGQNVTFRCDPISEHNRLYWYRQTLGQGPEFLTYFQNEAQLEKSRLLSDRFSAERPKGSFSTLEIQRTEQGDSAMYLCASSLGVPRGSYEQYFGPGTRLTVT.

This clonotype was picked up one time. The rearrangement links TRBV6-5 to TRBJ1-4; D remains ambiguous. With 6 bases removed from V and 0 bases from J, the gap between germline ends came to 11 bases. Germline V gene sequence: CDR1 MNHEY, CDR2 SVGAGI. The CDR3 is 15 amino acids. The CDR3 coding sequence is TGTGCCAGCAGCCGCCATGGGGCAACTAATGAAAAACTGTTTTTT. Translated: CASSRHGATNEKLFF.

Ten or more counts support this clonotype. This chain links TRBV3-1 with TRBJ2-5; D call uncertain. Between the trimmed V and J ends, which lost 6 bases and 5 bases, there was a span of 4 bases. CDR1 LGHDT and CDR2 YNNKEL come from the germline V gene (reference sequence). The CDR3 loop spans 10 amino acids. CDR3 sequence (DNA): TGTGCCAGCAGTAGGGAGACCCAGTACTTC. Translation: CASSRETQYF.

As for this clonotype: A far larger clone lies a single base away; this is likely a read error. The chain employs TRBV27 and TRBJ2-7; D gene uncertain. Per the germline V gene, CDR1 is MNHEY and CDR2 is SMNVEV (reference sequence). The CDR3 is made up of 13 amino acids. Written as DNA, the CDR3 is TGTACCAGCAGTTCTGGCAGCTCCTACGAGCAGTACTTC. Its protein product is CTSSSGSSYEQYF.

The sample holds a few counts of this clonotype. J is TRBJ2-1 and V is TRBV3-1; D might be TRBD1 (6 bases). In germline, CDR1 is LGHDT, CDR2 YNNKEL (reference sequence). The CDR3 spans 14 residues. The V gene lost 3 bases and the J gene lost 2 bases, with 8 bases spanning the gap. CDR3: CASSHPGAYNEQFF. As DNA, the CDR3 is TGTGCCAGCAGCCATCCAGGGGCCTACAATGAGCAGTTCTTC.

As regards this clonotype: One end of the junction varies from germline; a read error may be responsible. The genes are TRBV9 and TRBJ1-6; the match to TRBD1 covers 7 bases. The CDR3 has 17 amino acids. Germline lookup yields CDR1 SGDLS and CDR2 YYNGEE. The CDR3, as DNA: TGTGCCAGCAGCGTAGAGGGGGCGGTGGGCTATAATTCACTCCTCCACTTT. Translation gives CASSVEGAVGYNSLLHF.

The J gene is TRBJ2-3, the V gene TRBV12-3 or TRBV12-4; TRBD1 matches at 7 bases. The J segment lost 6 bases and the V segment lost 11 bases, leaving 11 bases of the junction unmatched. The CDR3 runs 13 residues. CDR3 nucleotide sequence: TGTGCCGTCCGCCCGGGACAGTGGGATACGCAGTATTTT. This gives the protein CAVRPGQWDTQYF.

This clonotype was counted between two and nine times. The gene calls are TRBV6-2 or TRBV6-3 and TRBJ2-5; 13 bases line up with TRBD2. V was pared by 6 bases and J by 5 bases, with 18 bases of the junction left unmatched. Germline CDR1 is MNHEY and CDR2 is SVGEGT. The CDR3 runs to 19 residues. CDR3 residues: CASSTHETGLAGVSETQYF. CDR3 nucleotides: TGTGCCAGCAGCACCCACGAGACCGGACTAGCGGGGGTTAGTGAGACCCAGTACTTC.

The chain joins TRBV20-1 to TRBJ1-2; perhaps TRBD1 as D (5 bases). Between the trimmed V and J ends, which lost 0 bases and 1 base, there was a span of 12 bases. The germline CDR1 and CDR2 sequences are DFQATT and SNEGSKA (reference sequence). CDR3 size: 15 residues. The CDR3 sequence: CSARDRGRLNYGYTF. The CDR3 nucleotides read TGCAGTGCTAGAGATCGGGGCAGACTTAACTATGGCTACACCTTC.

This clonotype was counted a few times. The chain carries TRBV19 and TRBJ1-2; D possibly corresponds to TRBD1 (5 bases). CDR1 is LNHDA and CDR2 is SQIVND in the germline V gene (reference sequence). Trimming removed 7 bases at V and 5 bases at J, with 8 bases between. This CDR3 region has 11 residues. The CDR3 region is CASNAGYGYTF. In nucleotides, the CDR3 is TGTGCCAGTAATGCAGGGTATGGCTACACCTTC.

This chain uses TRBV27 with TRBJ2-7; TRBD2 is a possible D gene (5 bases). CDR1 and CDR2 (germline): MNHEY, SMNVEV (reference sequence). The CDR3 is 14 amino acids. Trimming removed 7 bases at V and 1 base at J, with 14 bases between. As DNA, the CDR3 is TGTGCCAGCACAAGACTACTGGGGTCCTACGAGCAGTACTTC. Translating gives CASTRLLGSYEQYF.

This clonotype has just a few counts. The chain joins TRBV7-2 to TRBJ1-1, with D hard to call. V was trimmed by 5 bases and J by 11 bases, leaving 21 bases between them. The germline V gene has CDR1 SGHTA and CDR2 FQGNSA. The CDR3 length is 14 residues. In DNA form, the CDR3 reads TGTGCCAGCAGCCCAGAATGGAGCCGCGCAGAGGCTTTCTTT. As protein: CASSPEWSRAEAFF. Drawing the rest from reference TRBV7-2 and TRBJ1-1, the complete variable domain is GAGVSQSPSNKVTEKGKDVELRCDPISGHTALYWYRQSLGQGLEFLIYFQGNSAPDKSGLPSDRFSAERTGGSVSTLTIQRTQQEDSAVYLCASSPEWSRAEAFFGQGTRLTVV.